What follows are 26 T cell receptor beta chains derived from one specimen sequenced in a study of blood T cells in healthy people across ages. Alongside a J-beta primer mix, a sample-barcoded 5' primer served in a second PCR lasting roughly 7 to 12 cycles. TCRdb ran MiXCR on the 5' RACE reads and lists one entry per CDR3 protein. The sample carries around 780,000 distinct CDR3 sequences, under 30% recorded once. This same sample was also taken into another study, of T cells of mothers and their children.

Sequences were obtained from blood. The receptors shown here come from a boy under 18 in good health.

This clonotype has a handful of counts. V gene TRBV20-1 combines with J gene TRBJ2-5; weak D call: TRBD1 (5 bases). Between the trimmed V and J ends, which lost 0 bases and 5 bases, there was a span of 19 bases. Germline V gives CDR1 DFQATT, CDR2 SNEGSKA (reference sequence). The CDR3 runs 16 residues. CDR3 coding DNA: TGCAGTGCTAGAGAGGGCCAGGGTCTACTACGGGAGACCCAGTACTTC. Protein: CSAREGQGLLRETQYF.

This clonotype was recorded a few times. The V and J genes are TRBV5-1 and TRBJ1-5; D not resolved. Germline V gene data show CDR1 as SGHRS and CDR2 as YFSETQ. The V and J ends lost 0 bases and 0 bases respectively, with 10 bases between them. The CDR3 sequence is 16 residues long. The CDR3 is CASSLEGIYSNQPQHF. CDR3 in DNA: TGCGCCAGCAGCTTGGAAGGGATCTATAGCAATCAGCCCCAGCATTTT.

This clonotype was counted a few times. At one boundary the junction diverges from the germline segment, which might be a read error. The CDR3 region is CATSGDRAYTEAFF. The CDR3 DNA is TGTGCCACCAGCGGAGACAGGGCGTACACTGAAGCTTTCTTT. The chain uses TRBV15 and TRBJ1-1; 7 positions match TRBD1. Germline CDR1 is LNHNV and CDR2 is YYDKDF (reference sequence). CDR3 length: 14 amino acids.

This clonotype was detected only a few times. The rearrangement links TRBV20-1 to TRBJ1-5; a weak D match, TRBD1 (5 bases). Germline-derived CDR1 and CDR2 are DFQATT and SNEGSKA (reference sequence). The V and J ends lost 3 bases and 7 bases respectively, with 13 bases between them. The length of the CDR3 is 13 residues. CDR3 loop: CSARMAGGQPQHF. The CDR3 DNA sequence: TGCAGTGCTAGGATGGCTGGGGGGCAGCCCCAGCATTTT.

Concerning this clonotype itself: This may stem from a read error, because a much larger clone lies one nucleotide away. The chain has TRBV5-1 and TRBJ2-3; unclear D gene. The CDR3 sequence is 13 residues long. Germline CDR1 SGHRS, CDR2 YFSETQ. CDR3: CANSFLQTDTQYF. The CDR3 DNA follows: TGCGCCAACAGCTTTTTACAGACAGATACGCAGTATTTT.

In this sample, this clonotype turned up a few times. The CDR3 loop reads CASSPNGRGYEQYF. The CDR3 DNA follows: TGTGCCAGCAGTCCGAATGGCCGGGGATACGAGCAGTACTTC. The chain couples TRBV27 to TRBJ2-7, with a tentative D call TRBD2 (5 bases). CDR3 size: 14 residues. V shed 5 bases and J shed 4 bases, with 15 bases lying between them. Germline V gene data show CDR1 as MNHEY and CDR2 as SMNVEV (reference sequence).

The V gene is TRBV6-5, the J gene TRBJ2-7; D is undetermined. The CDR3 extends over 11 amino acids. The V gene lost 4 bases and the J gene lost 5 bases, with 6 bases spanning the gap. CDR1 is MNHEY and CDR2 is SVGAGI in the germline V gene. The CDR3 loop is CASSWADEQYF. CDR3 sequence (DNA): TGTGCCAGCAGTTGGGCGGACGAGCAGTACTTC.

The chain combines TRBV6-1 with TRBJ2-1; no clear D. The CDR3 is 17 residues long. V lost 6 bases to trimming and J lost 12 bases, with 30 bases between them. The germline V gene encodes CDR1 MNHNS and CDR2 SASEGT. The CDR3: CASSPPLIRPTMIGQFF. In DNA form, the CDR3 reads TGTGCCAGCAGCCCTCCCCTTATTCGCCCTACAATGATTGGGCAGTTCTTC.

The chain carries TRBV19 and TRBJ2-1; the match to TRBD2 covers 11 bases. The CDR3 has 16 residues. Germline V gene lookup returns CDR1 LNHDA and CDR2 SQIVND (reference sequence). After removal of 5 bases from V and 8 bases from J, the junction contained 11 bases not matched to a gene. The CDR3 sequence is CASSLDGTSGIYEQFF. CDR3 coding DNA: TGTGCCAGTAGTCTCGATGGGACTAGCGGTATCTATGAGCAGTTCTTC.

This chain connects TRBV4-2 to TRBJ2-6; no definite D call. Germline loops: CDR1 LGHNA, CDR2 YNFKEQ. Trimming took 1 base from V and 0 from J, leaving 7 bases between them. This CDR3 comprises 16 residues. The CDR3 is CASSQGANSGANVLTF. The DNA of the CDR3 is TGTGCCAGCAGCCAAGGTGCGAACTCTGGGGCCAACGTCCTGACTTTC.

This clonotype was recorded a few times. The chain couples TRBV10-3 to TRBJ2-1; D is ambiguous. The J call may be faulty, since TRBJ2-7 better matches the DNA end. In germline, CDR1 is ENHRY, CDR2 SYGVKD. This CDR3 has 12 residues. CDR3 nucleotides: TGTGCCATCAGTGGAGGCCGGTACGAGCAGTACTTC. Its protein is CAISGGRYEQYF.

This clonotype was seen a few times. The chain couples TRBV6-5 to TRBJ2-5; 7 nucleotides match TRBD2. The J call could be wrong; TRBJ2-7 is a better fit for the DNA end. Germline CDR1 reads MNHEY; CDR2 reads SVGAGI. CDR3 length equals 16 residues. CDR3: CASSYSTGGSSYEQYF. The CDR3 DNA sequence: TGTGCCAGCAGTTACTCGACTGGCGGGAGCTCCTACGAGCAGTACTTC.

The rearrangement links TRBV29-1 to TRBJ2-1; TRBD1 agrees at 9 bases. Germline CDR1 is SQVTM and CDR2 is ANQGSEA. With 6 bases clipped from V and 2 bases from J, the junction kept 5 bases outside the gene matches. The CDR3 is made up of 14 amino acids. CDR3 protein: CSVKTGGAYNEQFF. In DNA, the CDR3 is TGCAGCGTGAAAACAGGGGGCGCCTACAATGAGCAGTTCTTC.

This clonotype was counted only a few times. The rearrangement uses TRBV27 and TRBJ2-5; TRBD1 is a possible D gene (6 bases). The ends were cut back, 5 bases at V and 5 bases at J, with 18 bases in the middle. The germline gives CDR1 MNHEY, CDR2 SMNVEV (reference sequence). The CDR3 is made up of 15 amino acids. The CDR3 here is CASSHQDRLQETQYF. CDR3 sequence (DNA): TGTGCCAGCAGTCACCAGGACAGATTACAGGAGACCCAGTACTTC.

This chain joins TRBV12-3 or TRBV12-4 and TRBJ1-3; the D is unclear. The ends were cut back, 11 bases at V and 1 base at J, with 12 bases in the middle. CDR3 length: 13 residues. The CDR3 is CAAGLGSGNTIYF. The CDR3 nucleotides read TGTGCCGCTGGGTTGGGGTCTGGAAACACCATATATTTT.

This clonotype showed up many times. The chain combines TRBV20-1 with TRBJ2-5; D is unresolved. CDR3 length: 11 amino acids. Trimming removed 2 bases at V and 6 bases at J, with 7 bases between. Germline CDR1 reads DFQATT; CDR2 reads SNEGSKA (reference sequence). The CDR3 is CSARTPQTQYF. CDR3 in DNA: TGCAGTGCTAGAACTCCCCAGACCCAGTACTTC.

The V gene is TRBV5-4, the J gene TRBJ1-2; 8 bases are shared with TRBD1. The CDR3 spans 15 residues. Looked up from germline, CDR1 is SGHNT and CDR2 is YYREEE (reference sequence). Trimming took 3 bases from V and 2 from J; bases not matched to a gene: 6. DNA for the CDR3: TGTGCCAGCAGCTGGGTGGGACAGGCAAACTATGGCTACACCTTC. The encoded protein is CASSWVGQANYGYTF.

There are a few counts of this clonotype. The chain recombines TRBV6-5 with TRBJ2-5; weak D call: TRBD1 (5 bases). This CDR3 is 13 amino acids long. Germline assignment: CDR1 MNHEY and CDR2 SVGAGI. The V and J ends lost 4 bases and 6 bases respectively, with 12 bases between them. CDR3 nucleotides: TGTGCCAGCAGTTCTCAGGGTTGGAAGACCCAGTACTTC. Translated, it gives CASSSQGWKTQYF.

This chain links TRBV7-2 with TRBJ2-5; no reliable D call. Germline CDR1 and CDR2: SGHTA and FQGNSA. V dropped 6 bases and J dropped 0 bases, with 11 bases sitting between them. The CDR3 has 14 amino acids. CDR3 DNA: TGTGCCAGCAGACGGACGTCGTACCAAGAGACCCAGTACTTC. This gives the protein CASRRTSYQETQYF.

The chain employs TRBV4-1 and TRBJ2-7, with D perhaps being TRBD1 or TRBD2 (5 bases each). Germline V lookup: CDR1 MGHRA, CDR2 YSYEKL. The CDR3 is 15 amino acids. V was cut by 3 bases and J by 2 bases, with 14 bases left in between. CDR3 sequence (DNA): TGCGCCAGCAGCCAGTGGGACGTAGTCCCCTACGAGCAGTACTTC. This codes for CASSQWDVVPYEQYF.

This clonotype turned up a few times. The chain recombines TRBV7-2 with TRBJ2-5, with D maybe TRBD1 (5 bases). The DNA end favors TRBJ2-7, so the J call may be wrong. In germline, CDR1 is SGHTA, CDR2 FQGNSA. The CDR3 spans 14 residues. This chain's CDR3 is CASNWVDSTYEQYF. Here the CDR3 DNA reads TGTGCCAGCAACTGGGTTGACAGCACCTACGAGCAGTACTTC.

In its sample, this clonotype was seen a few times. This chain connects TRBV7-2 to TRBJ2-5; tentatively, D is TRBD1 (6 bases). Germline V CDR1 and CDR2: SGHTA, FQGNSA. This CDR3 has 13 amino acids. V was shortened by 7 bases and J by 5 bases, with 14 bases between the two germline ends. The CDR3 loop is CASTQTGSETQYF. In nucleotides, the CDR3 is TGTGCCAGCACCCAGACAGGAAGCGAGACCCAGTACTTC. Full variable domain (outside the CDR3, taken from reference TRBV7-2 and TRBJ2-5): GAGVSQSPSNKVTEKGKDVELRCDPISGHTALYWYRQSLGQGLEFLIYFQGNSAPDKSGLPSDRFSAERTGGSVSTLTIQRTQQEDSAVYLCASTQTGSETQYFGPGTRLLVL.

V usage is TRBV10-3 and J usage is TRBJ2-6; D not resolved. The germline V gene encodes CDR1 ENHRY and CDR2 SYGVKD. Between the trimmed V and J ends, which lost 5 bases and 2 bases, there was a span of 13 bases. The CDR3 sequence is 16 residues long. CDR3 protein: CAISLRSSPGANVLTF. The DNA for the CDR3 is TGTGCCATCAGTCTCAGGTCCTCTCCTGGGGCCAACGTCCTGACTTTC.

Only a few counts were recorded for this clonotype. The CDR3 is CASSYFQTNNYGYTF. CDR3 DNA sequence: TGTGCCAGCAGTTACTTTCAGACTAATAACTATGGCTACACCTTC. The rearrangement joins TRBV6-5 to TRBJ1-2; D gene uncertain. This CDR3 comprises 15 residues. V gave up 1 base and J gave up 1 base, with 10 bases separating them. CDR1 is MNHEY, CDR2 SVGAGI, per germline.

This clonotype has just a few counts. The chain has TRBV6-2 or TRBV6-3 and TRBJ2-7; 8 bases map to TRBD1. Germline V gives CDR1 MNHEY, CDR2 SVGEGT. The CDR3 totals 19 residues. V lost 0 bases, J lost 2 bases, and 15 bases stayed unmatched. The CDR3 DNA follows: TGTGCCAGCAGTTACTCGATTTACCACCGGGACAGGCCTACCTACGAGCAGTACTTC. Translated: CASSYSIYHRDRPTYEQYF.

V gene TRBV6-5 combines with J gene TRBJ2-5; either TRBD1 or TRBD2 may fit D (5 bases each). The DNA end lines up better with TRBJ2-7; the J call may be wrong. This CDR3 has 14 residues. CDR1 and CDR2 from the germline V gene are MNHEY and SVGAGI. The CDR3 protein is CASSSGTLSYEQYF. The CDR3 DNA follows: TGTGCCAGCAGTTCCGGGACCCTATCCTACGAGCAGTACTTC.